This TCR beta chain was captured in a study of blood T cell repertoires in COVID-19 (dated by TCRdb to the early 2020s). Study-wide context: Samples from collaborators originated in the United States, Italy and Spain and spanned both the acute and convalescent phases of COVID-19. The material from the prospective study consisted of cDNA or gDNA derived from T cells, B-cell-depleted T cells, or PBMCs. Deeply sampled blood TCRbeta repertoires from subjects exposed to, actively infected with, or recovered from COVID-19 were included in the dataset. The repertoires were made available in a free public database intended to serve as a resource for research on the immune response to SARS-CoV-2. Samples came from the ongoing ImmuneRACE study (first 160 participants) plus 1,254 subjects from 6 global collaborators. The sample metadata nearly always contained a de-identified subject ID, COVID-19 status, age in years and sex. Where available, HLA class I and class II types were obtained from metadata supplied by the sample provider rather than from assay-based typing.

The germline V gene specifies SGHDN as CDR1 and FVKESK as CDR2. The junction shows trimming of 4 bases on V and 2 bases on J, plus 11 bases between the germline ends. Measured from the cysteine to the phenylalanine, the CDR3 is 14 residues long. The entry retains the CDR3 DNA only, 42 bases that are in frame from base 1. For this clone: Its recognized antigen is unknown. Within one base of it there is no much larger clone, and no base qualities were kept.

At one collaborating source in Seattle, patients were enrolled during active infection and were followed longitudinally through the course of disease. The collaborating institutions used their own protocols to collect whole blood in K2EDTA tubes. For TCRbeta analysis, collaborators shipped samples as frozen whole blood, isolated PBMCs, or DNA extracted from either of those sample types. The immunoSEQ Assay, a bias-controlled multiplex PCR, was used to amplify TCRbeta CDR3 regions from genomic DNA. Per the original workflow: Within the assay, amplification of reference gene primers was used to estimate how many nucleated cells each sample contained. To quantify the absolute abundance of each unique TCRbeta CDR3 rearrangement, sequence reads were collapsed and filtered. Productive Simpson clonality was computed per sample as the square root of Simpson's diversity index over productive rearrangements. The table comes from immuneACCESS by way of TCRdb, which keeps in-frame sequences with V and J called. Part of the clones is missing from these tables; in studies checked, under half for an unresolved V gene and the rest for unknown reasons. That table supplies the V and J calls and clone size; D and trimming were determined from the DNA. The sample table lists about 80,000 clones, almost 85% of them with a count of one. Of the sample, roughly 9.6% is held by the ten largest clones.

General conclusions and limits of the study: Clinical and demographic metadata were provided uncurated, with the amount varying by source and participant.

The receptor's source is a man over 45 with COVID-19, enrolled during active disease. The material sequenced was peripheral blood. The chain is assembled from TRBV14 and TRBJ1-2; tentative D gene TRBD1, with 5 bases matching. Here is the DNA: TGTGCCAGCAGCCGCCTTCCAGGGAACTATGGCTACACCTTC. Translated, it gives CASSRLPGNYGYTF. The CDR3 plus the reference TRBV14 and TRBJ1-2 genes for the other parts give the full variable domain: EAGVTQFPSHSVIEKGQTVTLRCDPISGHDNLYWYRRVMGKEIKFLLHFVKESKQDESGMPNNRFLAERTGGTYSTLKVQPAELEDSGVYFCASSRLPGNYGYTFGSGTRLTVV.